This is a list of T cell receptor beta chains from one sample in a study of blood T cell repertoires in COVID-19. Some clones are missing from TCRdb's copy, which holds only in-frame ones; the method was immunoSEQ multiplex PCR. There are approximately 460,000 clones in the sample; 75% to 90% occur only once, and 0.8% to 0.9% lies in the top ten. Input material: peripheral blood. Every receptor here comes from a man aged 18 to 35 with COVID-19, enrolled during active disease. CDR3s include the opening cysteine and the closing phenylalanine or tryptophan. Fields, in order: clone size, D gene, V gene, J gene, CDR3 protein, CDR3 DNA. D genes are given only for firm matches. Size tells how often a clone was seen (once, few, many) or the class of an expanded clone, and some rows leave it out.

once	TRBD1	TRBV18	TRBJ1-2	CASSQGQERDGYTF	TGTGCCAGCTCACAAGGACAGGAACGAGATGGCTACACCTTC
.	.	TRBV12-5	TRBJ2-3	CASRWRDGTDTQYF	TGTGCTAGTCGCTGGCGGGATGGCACAGATACGCAGTATTTT
.	TRBD1	TRBV6-6	TRBJ2-7	CASSYQGAYEQYF	TGTGCCAGCAGTTATCAGGGGGCTTACGAGCAGTACTTC
.	TRBD2	TRBV18	TRBJ2-5	CASSPATSSETQYF	TGTGCCAGCTCACCCGCGACTAGCAGTGAGACCCAGTACTTC
.	TRBD2	TRBV9	TRBJ2-7	CASSPDGLAGDEQYF	TGTGCCAGCAGCCCCGACGGACTAGCGGGAGACGAGCAGTACTTC
.	.	TRBV2	TRBJ1-1	CASTRQALRSEAFF	TGTGCCAGCACTAGACAGGCGTTGAGGTCTGAAGCTTTCTTT
many	TRBD2	TRBV7-9	TRBJ2-1	CASSLHSGLEAEQFF	TGTGCCAGCAGCCTACACTCAGGACTAGAAGCTGAGCAGTTCTTC
once	.	TRBV4-1	TRBJ1-1	CASSQEGSFLRAFF	TGCGCCAGCAGCCAAGAGGGGAGCTTCCTACGAGCTTTCTTT
.	TRBD2	TRBV7-8	TRBJ2-1	CASSAKVAGYNEQFF	TGTGCCAGCAGCGCCAAGGTAGCGGGCTACAATGAGCAGTTCTTC
.	.	TRBV19	TRBJ1-1	CASSIGGGEAFF	TGTGCCAGTAGTATAGGAGGCGGTGAAGCTTTCTTT
.	TRBD1	TRBV5-8	TRBJ2-7	CASSQGEWDRILYEQYF	TGTGCCAGCAGCCAGGGGGAATGGGACAGAATACTTTACGAGCAGTACTTC
.	TRBD2	TRBV11-3	TRBJ2-7	CASSLGLAGAEEQYF	TGTGCCAGCAGCTTAGGACTAGCGGGGGCAGAAGAGCAGTACTTC
once	TRBD1	TRBV7-9	TRBJ2-1	CASSLTGQSYNEQFF	TGTGCCAGCAGCCTGACAGGGCAATCCTACAATGAGCAGTTCTTC
.	.	TRBV7-8	TRBJ1-6	CASNKQSSYNSPLHF	TGTGCCAGCAACAAACAGAGCTCCTATAATTCACCCCTCCACTTT
.	TRBD1	TRBV3-1/TRBV3-2	TRBJ1-1	CASSLRDRMNTEAFF	TGTGCCAGCAGCCTTCGGGACAGGATGAACACTGAAGCTTTCTTT
.	.	TRBV3-1/TRBV3-2	TRBJ2-7	CASSQGDWDEQYF	TGTGCCAGCAGCCAAGGCGACTGGGACGAGCAGTACTTC
.	.	TRBV18	TRBJ2-7	CASSPSYRGEQYF	TGTGCCAGCTCACCAAGTTACCGGGGCGAGCAGTACTTC
once	.	TRBV4-1	TRBJ1-2	CASSPTGTTVYGYTF	TGCGCCAGCAGCCCAACCGGGACAACCGTCTATGGCTACACCTTC
.	.	TRBV5-1	TRBJ1-4	CASSLRRQGSNEKLFF	TGCGCCAGCAGCTTGAGGCGTCAGGGGAGTAATGAAAAACTGTTTTTT
.	.	TRBV7-9	TRBJ2-5	CASSPLETQYF	TGTGCCAGCAGCCCCCTAGAGACCCAGTACTTC
.	.	TRBV24-1	TRBJ2-3	CATRSDNTDTQYF	TGTGCCACCAGGTCGGACAACACAGATACGCAGTATTTT
.	.	TRBV6-5	TRBJ2-1	CASSSGSNNNEQFF	TGTGCCAGCAGTTCCGGGAGTAATAACAATGAGCAGTTCTTC
.	.	TRBV11-2	TRBJ1-1	CASSRPAGTEAFF	TGTGCCAGCAGCCGACCGGCAGGCACTGAAGCTTTCTTT
.	TRBD1	TRBV5-1	TRBJ2-7	CASSLATGAYEQYF	TGCGCCAGCAGCTTGGCGACAGGGGCATACGAGCAGTACTTC
.	.	TRBV7-2	TRBJ1-3	CASSLAAGPGNTIYF	TGTGCCAGCAGCTTAGCGGCAGGGCCAGGAAACACCATATATTTT
once	TRBD1	TRBV5-4	TRBJ2-5	CASSPRGTGEETQYF	TGTGCCAGCAGTCCGCGGGGGACAGGGGAGGAGACCCAGTACTTC
.	.	TRBV7-3	TRBJ2-1	CASRAGNGNEQFF	TGTGCCAGCAGGGCAGGTAATGGGAATGAGCAGTTCTTC
.	.	TRBV6-2/TRBV6-3	TRBJ2-4	CASSYSGIDIQYF	TGTGCCAGCAGTTACTCGGGCATTGACATTCAGTACTTC
.	.	TRBV6-5	TRBJ2-1	CASSYQGANEQFF	TGTGCCAGCAGTTACCAAGGGGCGAATGAGCAGTTCTTC
.	TRBD2	TRBV6-5	TRBJ2-3	CASSRLRGRAETQYF	TGTGCCAGCAGTCGCCTGCGGGGGAGGGCCGAAACGCAGTATTTT
.	.	TRBV24-1	TRBJ2-2	CATTSGGETGELFF	TGTGCCACCACGTCTGGGGGCGAAACCGGGGAGCTGTTTTTT
.	TRBD2	TRBV11-2	TRBJ2-3	CASRTSGVDTQYF	TGTGCCAGCCGGACTAGCGGGGTTGATACGCAGTATTTT
.	.	TRBV25-1	TRBJ1-2	CASSDPGTEGVFYGYTF	TGTGCCAGCAGTGATCCGGGGACGGAGGGAGTCTTCTATGGCTACACCTTC
.	.	TRBV7-8	TRBJ2-5	CASSLVYSRETQYF	TGTGCCAGCAGCTTAGTGTACAGTAGAGAGACCCAGTACTTC
few	.	TRBV7-9	TRBJ2-7	CASSFPNSYEQYF	TGTGCCAGCAGCTTTCCCAATAGTTACGAGCAGTACTTC
.	TRBD1	TRBV2	TRBJ1-6	CASRSQGATNSPLHF	TGTGCCAGCAGATCACAGGGGGCTACCAATTCACCCCTCCACTTT
.	TRBD1	TRBV3-1/TRBV3-2	TRBJ2-7	CASSQEGGTGMYEQYF	TGTGCCAGCAGCCAAGAGGGCGGGACAGGCATGTACGAGCAGTACTTC
.	TRBD2	TRBV7-9	TRBJ2-1	CASSLEEVASGSSEQFF	TGTGCCAGCAGCTTAGAAGAGGTGGCTAGCGGGTCCAGTGAGCAGTTCTTC
.	TRBD1	TRBV7-9	TRBJ1-5	CASSLGWTGGEPQHF	TGTGCCAGCAGCTTAGGTTGGACAGGGGGGGAGCCCCAGCATTTT
.	.	TRBV29-1	TRBJ2-5	CSVSQGQTQYF	TGCAGCGTTTCTCAGGGTCAGACCCAGTACTTC
.	TRBD1	TRBV25-1	TRBJ2-5	CASSDGGQGETQYF	TGTGCCAGCAGTGATGGGGGACAGGGAGAGACCCAGTACTTC
.	.	TRBV30	TRBJ2-1	CAWSVGAADEQFF	TGTGCCTGGAGTGTAGGGGCGGCTGATGAGCAGTTCTTC
.	.	TRBV7-9	TRBJ2-3	CASSLDGGIDTQYF	TGTGCCAGCAGCTTAGATGGAGGGATAGATACGCAGTATTTT
.	TRBD2	TRBV19	TRBJ2-1	CASTSTSGGRPFF	TGTGCCAGTACCTCGACTAGCGGGGGGCGGCCGTTCTTC
.	TRBD2	TRBV9	TRBJ2-3	CASSQTGTSGNTDTQYF	TGTGCCAGCAGCCAGACGGGGACTAGCGGGAACACAGATACGCAGTATTTT
.	.	TRBV3-1/TRBV3-2	TRBJ1-6	CASSQGQTNSPLHF	TGTGCCAGCAGCCAAGGACAGACCAATTCACCCCTCCACTTT
.	TRBD1	TRBV2	TRBJ2-4	CASNPTGDKNIQYF	TGTGCCAGCAATCCCACAGGGGACAAAAACATTCAGTACTTC
.	TRBD2	TRBV13	TRBJ2-1	CASRFSGSVNEQFF	TGTGCCAGCAGATTTAGCGGGAGCGTAAATGAGCAGTTCTTC